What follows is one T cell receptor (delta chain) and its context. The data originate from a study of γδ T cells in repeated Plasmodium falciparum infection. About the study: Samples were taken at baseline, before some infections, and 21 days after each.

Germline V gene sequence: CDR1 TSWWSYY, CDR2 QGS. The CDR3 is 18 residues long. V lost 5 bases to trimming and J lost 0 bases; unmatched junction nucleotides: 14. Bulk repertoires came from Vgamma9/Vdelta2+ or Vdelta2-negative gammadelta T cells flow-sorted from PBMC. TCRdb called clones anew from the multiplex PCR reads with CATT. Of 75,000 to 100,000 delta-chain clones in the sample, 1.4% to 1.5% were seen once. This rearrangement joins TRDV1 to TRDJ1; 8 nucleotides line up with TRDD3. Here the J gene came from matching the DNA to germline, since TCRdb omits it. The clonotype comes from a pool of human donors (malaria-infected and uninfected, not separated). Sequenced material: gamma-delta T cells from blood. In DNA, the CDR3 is TGTGCTCTTGGGTCTCACCTACTGGGGGCCTCATACACCGATAAACTCATCTTT. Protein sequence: CALGSHLLGASYTDKLIF.